The entry below gives a single TCR beta chain sequence along with its context. This record comes from a study of PD-1 blockade in mismatch repair-deficient tumors. The protocol was immunoSEQ multiplex PCR, while the TCRdb copy is restricted to in-frame clones and leaves out a portion. The data hold about 51,000 clones, with roughly 80% observed a single time. A few pembrolizumab responders had their TCRs sequenced. Per the germline V gene, CDR1 is LGHNA and CDR2 is YNFKEQ. J was trimmed by 4 bases and V by 0 bases; bases with no gene match: 14. There are 18 residues in the CDR3. The rearrangement joins TRBV4-2 to TRBJ1-2, with TRBD1 identical over 7 bases. This specimen consisted of peripheral blood, obtained about 20 weeks after starting pembrolizumab. This TCR was recovered from an adult with mismatch repair-deficient cancer. The CDR3 sequence: CASSQDSKHRRGLYGYTF. The CDR3, as DNA: TGTGCCAGCAGCCAAGATTCGAAACACAGGAGGGGGCTCTATGGCTACACCTTC.